This T cell receptor beta chain was captured by sequencing in a study of OX40 agonist ivuxolimab in advanced cancers. At the level of the study: Two cutaneous melanoma patients and one hepatocellular carcinoma patient, three in all, had partial responses.

Note on this clone: Antigen unknown.

Losses at the gene ends were 3 bases for V and 2 bases for J; bases not matched to a gene: 4. There are 15 residues in the CDR3. Looked up from germline, CDR1 is SGDLS and CDR2 is YYNGEE. The assay was immunoSEQ multiplex PCR, and TCRdb's table has in-frame clones only and misses some. The table records about 66,000 clones, 88% of them present only once. Study results and caveats: The mean number of expanded clones was higher in CD8+ T cells than in CD4+.

Autoimmune disease history or systemic immunosuppression excluded patients. V is TRBV9 and J is TRBJ2-2; TRBD1 matches at 7 bases. This receptor was obtained from an adult with an advanced solid tumor such as melanoma, head and neck, liver or kidney cancer. Material: CD4+ or CD8+ T cells sorted from blood, obtained in a trial of the OX40 agonist ivuxolimab. CDR3 protein: CASSARDRNTGELFF. DNA of the CDR3: TGTGCCAGCAGCGCTCGGGACAGAAACACCGGGGAGCTGTTTTTT.